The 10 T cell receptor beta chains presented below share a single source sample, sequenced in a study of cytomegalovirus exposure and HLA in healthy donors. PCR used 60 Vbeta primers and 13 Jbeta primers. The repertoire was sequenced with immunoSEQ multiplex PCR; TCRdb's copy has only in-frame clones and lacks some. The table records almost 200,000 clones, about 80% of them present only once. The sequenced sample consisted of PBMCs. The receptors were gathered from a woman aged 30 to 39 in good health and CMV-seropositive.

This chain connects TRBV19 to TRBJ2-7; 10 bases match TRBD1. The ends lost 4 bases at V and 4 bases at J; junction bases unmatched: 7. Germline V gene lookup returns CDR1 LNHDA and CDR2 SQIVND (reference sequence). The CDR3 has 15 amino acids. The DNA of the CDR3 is TGTGCCAGTAGTAGCCGACAGGGGGCGGGGTACGAGCAGTACTTC. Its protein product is CASSSRQGAGYEQYF.

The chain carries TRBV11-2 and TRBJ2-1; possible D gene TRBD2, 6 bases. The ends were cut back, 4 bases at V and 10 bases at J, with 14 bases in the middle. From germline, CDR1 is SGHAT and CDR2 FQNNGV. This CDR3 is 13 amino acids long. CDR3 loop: CASSSLPGREQFF. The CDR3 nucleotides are TGTGCCAGCAGCTCCCTCCCGGGGAGGGAGCAGTTCTTC.

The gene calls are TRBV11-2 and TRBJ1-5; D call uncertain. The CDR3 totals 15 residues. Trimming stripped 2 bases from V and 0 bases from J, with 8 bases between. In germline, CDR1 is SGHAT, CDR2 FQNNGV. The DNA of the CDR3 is TGTGCCAGCAGCTTACGCAACTATAGCAATCAGCCCCAGCATTTT. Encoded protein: CASSLRNYSNQPQHF.

The CDR3 sequence: CASGMTSGSGEQYF. The DNA for the CDR3 is TGCGCCAGCGGGATGACTAGCGGGAGTGGAGAGCAGTACTTC. V is TRBV5-1 and J is TRBJ2-7; 12 bases are shared with TRBD2. Germline assignment: CDR1 SGHRS and CDR2 YFSETQ. After removal of 7 bases from V and 7 bases from J, the junction contained 9 bases not matched to a gene. This CDR3 spans 14 amino acids.

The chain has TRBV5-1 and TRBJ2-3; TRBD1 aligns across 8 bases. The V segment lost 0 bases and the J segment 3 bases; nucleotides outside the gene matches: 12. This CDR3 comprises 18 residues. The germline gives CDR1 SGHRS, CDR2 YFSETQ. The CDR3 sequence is CASSLGTGWKARTDTQYF. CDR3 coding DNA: TGCGCCAGCAGCTTGGGGACAGGGTGGAAGGCGAGGACAGATACGCAGTATTTT.

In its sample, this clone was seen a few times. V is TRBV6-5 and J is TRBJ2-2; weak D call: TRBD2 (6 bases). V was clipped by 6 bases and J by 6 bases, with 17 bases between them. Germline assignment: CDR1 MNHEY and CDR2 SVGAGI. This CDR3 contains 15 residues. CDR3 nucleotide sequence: TGTGCCAGCAGCCCGGGGGACCAAACGGCCGGGGAGCTGTTTTTT. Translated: CASSPGDQTAGELFF.

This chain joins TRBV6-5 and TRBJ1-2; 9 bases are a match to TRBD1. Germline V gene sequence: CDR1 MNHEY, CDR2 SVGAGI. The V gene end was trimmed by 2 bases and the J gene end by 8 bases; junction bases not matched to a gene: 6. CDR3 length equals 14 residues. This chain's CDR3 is CASSYRTGVEGYTF. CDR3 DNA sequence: TGTGCCAGCAGTTACAGGACAGGGGTAGAAGGCTACACCTTC.

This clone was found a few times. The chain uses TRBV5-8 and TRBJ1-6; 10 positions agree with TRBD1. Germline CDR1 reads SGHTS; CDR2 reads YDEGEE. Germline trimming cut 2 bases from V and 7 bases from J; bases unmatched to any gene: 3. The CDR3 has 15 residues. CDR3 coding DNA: TGTGCCAGCAGCTTCCGACAGGGGGCAAATTCACCCCTCCACTTT. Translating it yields CASSFRQGANSPLHF.

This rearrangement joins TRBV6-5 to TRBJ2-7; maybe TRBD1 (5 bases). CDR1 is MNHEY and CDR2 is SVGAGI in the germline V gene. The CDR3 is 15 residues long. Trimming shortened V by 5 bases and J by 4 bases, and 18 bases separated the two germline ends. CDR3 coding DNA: TGTGCCAGCAGTCCCCACGTGTCAGGGTATTACGAGCAGTACTTC. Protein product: CASSPHVSGYYEQYF.

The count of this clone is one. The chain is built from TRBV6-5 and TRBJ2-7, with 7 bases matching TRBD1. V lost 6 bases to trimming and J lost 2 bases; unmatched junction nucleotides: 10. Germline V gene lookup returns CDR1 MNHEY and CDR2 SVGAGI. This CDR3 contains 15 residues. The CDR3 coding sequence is TGTGCCAGCAGACCCTCGGGACAGACTACCTACGAGCAGTACTTC. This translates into CASRPSGQTTYEQYF.